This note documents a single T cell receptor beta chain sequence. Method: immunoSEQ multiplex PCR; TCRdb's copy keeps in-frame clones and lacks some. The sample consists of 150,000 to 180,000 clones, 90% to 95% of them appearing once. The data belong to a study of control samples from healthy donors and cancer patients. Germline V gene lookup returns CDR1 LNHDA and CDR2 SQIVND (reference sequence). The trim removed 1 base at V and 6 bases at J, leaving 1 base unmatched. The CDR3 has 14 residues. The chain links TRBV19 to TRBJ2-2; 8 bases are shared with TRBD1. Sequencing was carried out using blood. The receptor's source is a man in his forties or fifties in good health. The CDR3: CASSIGRGPGELFF. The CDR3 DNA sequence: TGTGCCAGTAGTATAGGCAGGGGGCCCGGGGAGCTGTTTTTT.